The next 17 T cell receptor beta chains were all read from a single sample in a study of response to subunit inactivated influenza vaccine. TCRdb recomputed calls from the RT-PCR reads with MiXCR, one row per CDR3 protein. The profile shows over 400,000 distinct CDR3 sequences, under 15% of them singletons. The sample in question was PBMCs from blood, obtained more than 35 days after vaccination. The receptors derive from a man in his fifties who received an inactivated influenza vaccine.

This chain connects TRBV9 to TRBJ1-2; no clear D gene. V dropped 0 bases and J dropped 4 bases, with 10 bases sitting between them. CDR1 SGDLS and CDR2 YYNGEE come from the germline V gene. The CDR3 sequence is 14 residues long. The CDR3 here is CASSVESAGYGYTF. The CDR3 DNA sequence: TGTGCCAGCAGCGTAGAGTCAGCAGGCTATGGCTACACCTTC.

Only a few counts were recorded for this clonotype. This rearrangement joins TRBV9 to TRBJ1-2; a possible D gene is TRBD1 (6 bases). CDR3 length: 16 amino acids. Germline assignment: CDR1 SGDLS and CDR2 YYNGEE. Deletions cut 4 bases from V and 7 bases from J, with 23 bases between. The CDR3 loop is CASSNGVDTVQGGYTF. The CDR3 nucleotides read TGTGCCAGCAGCAACGGGGTAGACACCGTACAGGGTGGCTACACCTTC.

This clonotype appeared a few times. The gene calls are TRBV6-5 and TRBJ2-3, with D tentatively TRBD1 (5 bases). The CDR3 totals 14 residues. From germline, CDR1 is MNHEY and CDR2 SVGAGI. Trimming removed 2 bases from V and 1 base from J, with 7 bases in between. The CDR3 nucleotides read TGTGCCAGCAGTTACGGGGCAGGCACAGATACGCAGTATTTT. Translated, it gives CASSYGAGTDTQYF.

This clonotype was found many times. The CDR3 DNA follows: TGTGCCAGCAGCTTGGACACGAACAATGAGCAGTTCTTC. Its protein is CASSLDTNNEQFF. The chain joins TRBV7-6 to TRBJ2-1; D might be TRBD1 (5 bases). V lost 3 bases, J lost 5 bases, and 8 bases lay in between. In germline, CDR1 is SGHVS, CDR2 FNYEAQ. This CDR3 comprises 13 residues.

This clonotype was seen many times. The DNA of the CDR3 is TGTGCCAGCAATGACGGGACTAGCAATCAGCCCCAGCATTTT. This codes for CASNDGTSNQPQHF. The genes are TRBV9 and TRBJ1-5; maybe TRBD1 (5 bases). Looked up from germline, CDR1 is SGDLS and CDR2 is YYNGEE. The CDR3 covers 14 residues. The V and J ends lost 6 bases and 0 bases respectively, with 10 bases between them.

The chain joins TRBV11-2 to TRBJ2-7; 9 bases agree with TRBD1. The CDR3 is 16 residues long. Germline V lookup: CDR1 SGHAT, CDR2 FQNNGV. V shed 5 bases, J shed 3 bases, and the junction held 11 bases outside the gene matches. The CDR3 loop reads CASSGIRQGVSYEQYF. In DNA form, the CDR3 reads TGTGCCAGCAGCGGAATACGACAGGGGGTAAGCTACGAGCAGTACTTC.

This clonotype showed up just a few times. The chain employs TRBV4-3 and TRBJ2-7; D tentatively fits TRBD1 or TRBD2 (7 bases each). V gave up 3 bases and J gave up 1 base, with 19 bases separating them. Germline CDR1 is LGHNA and CDR2 is YSLEER. The CDR3 extends over 17 amino acids. CDR3 sequence (DNA): TGCGCCAGCAGCCAGAGTCCGGGGGGACAGACATCCTACGAGCAGTACTTC. Translating it yields CASSQSPGGQTSYEQYF.

The rearrangement links TRBV12-3 or TRBV12-4 to TRBJ2-1, with 11 bases matching TRBD2. The J segment lost 8 bases and the V segment lost 7 bases, leaving 10 bases of the junction unmatched. The CDR3 runs to 15 residues. The CDR3 sequence is CASTLAGGPVDEQFF. The CDR3 DNA reads TGTGCCAGCACCTTAGCGGGAGGGCCTGTTGATGAGCAGTTCTTC.

The CDR3 sequence: CASSSRAGERAGNEQFF. The CDR3, as DNA: TGTGCCAGCAGCTCCCGCGCGGGAGAGCGGGCAGGGAATGAGCAGTTCTTC. V usage is TRBV7-2 and J usage is TRBJ2-1; TRBD2 aligns across 7 bases. The ends lost 4 bases at V and 7 bases at J; junction bases unmatched: 16. The germline CDR1 and CDR2 sequences are SGHTA and FQGNSA. This CDR3 region has 17 residues.

In this sample, this clonotype turned up a few times. CDR3 nucleotide sequence: TGCGCCAGCAGCCGACGCGGAGGGGGCGCGGACGAGCAGTACTTC. This codes for CASSRRGGGADEQYF. The chain joins TRBV5-1 to TRBJ2-7, with TRBD1 as a possible D gene (7 bases). The CDR3 contains 15 residues. Trimming pared 4 bases from V and 5 bases from J, leaving 19 bases between. The germline V gene has CDR1 SGHRS and CDR2 YFSETQ.

The chain employs TRBV10-3 and TRBJ2-7; 12 nucleotides match TRBD2. Looked up from germline, CDR1 is ENHRY and CDR2 is SYGVKD. The V gene end was trimmed by 10 bases and the J gene end by 0 bases; junction bases not matched to a gene: 10. This CDR3 spans 16 amino acids. Here the CDR3 reads CATRSGTSGRSYEQYF. CDR3 nucleotide sequence: TGTGCCACCAGGAGCGGGACTAGCGGGCGCTCCTACGAGCAGTACTTC.

This clonotype has a handful of counts. The V call is TRBV9, the J call TRBJ2-3; 8 nucleotides align to TRBD2. The junction had 9 bases not matched to a gene; V was cut back by 0 bases and J by 3 bases. The CDR3 has 17 amino acids. Germline CDR1 and CDR2: SGDLS and YYNGEE. As DNA, the CDR3 is TGTGCCAGCAGCGTAGTACCCAGCGGGAGTGGTACAGATACGCAGTATTTT. It yields the protein CASSVVPSGSGTDTQYF.

This clonotype was recorded many times. This chain uses TRBV27 with TRBJ1-1; 11 bases are a match to TRBD1. CDR1 and CDR2 (germline): MNHEY, SMNVEV (reference sequence). The CDR3 totals 15 residues. V was clipped by 7 bases and J by 4 bases; unmatched bases: 8. The CDR3 coding sequence is TGTGCCAGCATTCCGGACAGGGGGCGGGCCACTGAAGCTTTCTTT. It encodes CASIPDRGRATEAFF.

This clonotype came up many times. Written as DNA, the CDR3 is TGCAGTGCTAGAGTCCCAGGCCTAAATAATTCACCCCTCCACTTT. It yields the protein CSARVPGLNNSPLHF. V is TRBV20-1 and J is TRBJ1-6; D ambiguous. With 1 base removed from V and 5 bases from J, the gap between germline ends came to 12 bases. CDR1 is DFQATT and CDR2 is SNEGSKA in the germline V gene (reference sequence). This CDR3 contains 15 residues.

This clonotype was detected a few times. The chain combines TRBV7-9 with TRBJ1-1; tentatively, D is TRBD1 (5 bases). The germline V gene has CDR1 SEHNR and CDR2 FQNEAQ (reference sequence). The CDR3 spans 15 residues. Trimming took 4 bases from V and 0 from J, leaving 12 bases between them. The CDR3 bases are TGTGCCAGCAGCTCCCGGGGGGTAATGAACACTGAAGCTTTCTTT. Amino acids: CASSSRGVMNTEAFF.

This chain links TRBV6-1 with TRBJ1-4; D gene uncertain. The CDR3 has 14 amino acids. The germline V gene encodes CDR1 MNHNS and CDR2 SASEGT. The V end lost 6 bases, the J end lost 0 bases, and 8 bases lay between the germline ends. In DNA, the CDR3 is TGTGCCAGCAGCCCGAGTGCAACTAATGAAAAACTGTTTTTT. Translated, it gives CASSPSATNEKLFF.

The J gene is TRBJ2-2, the V gene TRBV7-8; a weak D match, TRBD2 (6 bases). V shed 1 base and J shed 0 bases, with 12 bases lying between them. CDR1 and CDR2 from the germline V gene are SGHVS and FQNEAQ. This CDR3 has 17 amino acids. The CDR3 DNA is TGTGCCAGCAGCTTAGACGATCCGGGAGCGAACACCGGGGAGCTGTTTTTT. This sequence encodes CASSLDDPGANTGELFF.